This T cell receptor beta chain stems from a study of blood T cell repertoires in COVID-19. Study background: Sample material is recorded as cDNA or gDNA derived from T cells, B-cell-depleted T cells, or PBMCs.

The CDR3 runs to 15 residues. Germline CDR1 reads MNHEY; CDR2 reads SVGAGI. V dropped 5 bases and J dropped 3 bases, with 11 bases sitting between them. Source study methods: For nucleated cells, counts were estimated from reference gene primer amplification. Only in-frame clones appear in the TCRdb table, and some are missing; sequencing was by immunoSEQ multiplex PCR. V and J calls plus clone size are reproduced from that table; the DNA served to infer D and trimming. The sample yields some 97,000 clones, approximately 91% seen once. The source material was peripheral blood. This TCR came from a man aged 50-60 years with active COVID-19. The chain is built from TRBV6-5 and TRBJ1-6, with D possibly matching TRBD1 (5 bases). The CDR3 region has the DNA TGTGCCAGCAGTAATACGGGACTCTATAATTCACCCCTCCACTTT. This encodes CASSNTGLYNSPLHF.